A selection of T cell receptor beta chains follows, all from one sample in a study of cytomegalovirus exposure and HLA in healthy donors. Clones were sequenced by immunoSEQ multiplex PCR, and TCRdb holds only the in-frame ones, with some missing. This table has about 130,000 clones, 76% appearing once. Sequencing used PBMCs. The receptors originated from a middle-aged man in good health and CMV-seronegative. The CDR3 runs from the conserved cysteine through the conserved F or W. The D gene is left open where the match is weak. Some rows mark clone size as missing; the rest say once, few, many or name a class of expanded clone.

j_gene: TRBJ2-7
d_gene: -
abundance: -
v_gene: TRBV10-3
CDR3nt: TGTGCCATCCGTTCGGACACCCACTACGAGCAGTACTTC
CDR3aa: CAIRSDTHYEQYF

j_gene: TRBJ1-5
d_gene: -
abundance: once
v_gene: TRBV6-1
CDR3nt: TGTGCCAGCAGTATCGACAGGTTCAATCAGCCCCAGCATTTT
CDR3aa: CASSIDRFNQPQHF

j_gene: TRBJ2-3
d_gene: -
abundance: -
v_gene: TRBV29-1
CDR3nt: TGCAGCGTAGCCCAGGGGGGCCCTACAGATACGCAGTATTTT
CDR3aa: CSVAQGGPTDTQYF

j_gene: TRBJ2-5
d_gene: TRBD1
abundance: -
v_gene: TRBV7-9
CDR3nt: TGTGCCAGCAGTCCCGGGACAGGCAACCAAGAGACCCAGTACTTC
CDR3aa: CASSPGTGNQETQYF

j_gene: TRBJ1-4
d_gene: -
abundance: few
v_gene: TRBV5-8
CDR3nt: TGTGCCAGCAGCTTACTGGACATACCTAATGAAAAACTGTTTTTT
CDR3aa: CASSLLDIPNEKLFF

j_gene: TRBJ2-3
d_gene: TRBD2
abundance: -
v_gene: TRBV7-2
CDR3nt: TGTGCCAGCACCATGCGCCCAGCGGGAGGGGGGGAGGCAGATACGCAGTATTTT
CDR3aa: CASTMRPAGGGEADTQYF

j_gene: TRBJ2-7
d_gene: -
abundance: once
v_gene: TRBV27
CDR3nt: TGTGCCAGCAGCACGACAGTCTCCTACGAGCAGTACTTC
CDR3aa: CASSTTVSYEQYF

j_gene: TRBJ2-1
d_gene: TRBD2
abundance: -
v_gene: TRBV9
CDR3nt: TGTGCCAGCAGCGTAGGGGGCGGGAGTAGGTACAATGAGCAGTTCTTC
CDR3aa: CASSVGGGSRYNEQFF

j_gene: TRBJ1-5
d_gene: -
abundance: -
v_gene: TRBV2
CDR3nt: TGTGCCAGGGGGCAGGGGCCCTCGGGTAGCAATCAGCCCCAGCATTTT
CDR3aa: CARGQGPSGSNQPQHF

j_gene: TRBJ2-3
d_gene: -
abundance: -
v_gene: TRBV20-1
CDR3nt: TGCAGTGCCGGTAGCACAGATACGCAGTATTTT
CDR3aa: CSAGSTDTQYF

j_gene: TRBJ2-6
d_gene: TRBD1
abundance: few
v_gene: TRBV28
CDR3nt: TGTGCCAGCAATTTTCGACAGGGCTCTGGGGCCAACGTCCTGACTTTC
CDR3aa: CASNFRQGSGANVLTF

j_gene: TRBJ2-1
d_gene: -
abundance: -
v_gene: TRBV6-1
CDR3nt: TGTGCGGTGAGGTCCTCCTACAATGAGCAGTTCTTC
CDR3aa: CAVRSSYNEQFF

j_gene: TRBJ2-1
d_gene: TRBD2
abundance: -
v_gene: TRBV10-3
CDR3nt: TGTGCCATCAGTGAGGGGGCGGGGGGAGCCTACAATGAGCAGTTCTTC
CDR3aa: CAISEGAGGAYNEQFF

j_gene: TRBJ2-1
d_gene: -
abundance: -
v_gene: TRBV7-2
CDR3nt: TGTGCCAGCAGCTTACAACAGGCCCATGAGCAGTTCTTC
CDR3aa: CASSLQQAHEQFF

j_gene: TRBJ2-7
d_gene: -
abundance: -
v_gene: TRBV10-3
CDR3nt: TGTGCCATCAGTGAGTCGGGGGCAGGGCCAGGGGAGCAGTACTTC
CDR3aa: CAISESGAGPGEQYF

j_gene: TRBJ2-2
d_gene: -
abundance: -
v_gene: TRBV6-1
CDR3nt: TGTGCCAGCGCCAGAACCCAGGGGCCCGGGGAGCTGTTTTTT
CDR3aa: CASARTQGPGELFF

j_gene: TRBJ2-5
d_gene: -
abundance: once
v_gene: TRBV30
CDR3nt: TGTGCCTGGAGTGTAGGGGGCCAAGAGACCCAGTACTTC
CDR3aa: CAWSVGGQETQYF

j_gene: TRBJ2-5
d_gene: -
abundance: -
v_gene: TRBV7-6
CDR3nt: TGTGCCAGCAGCTTAGCGACTGGAACTAAAGAGACCCAGTACTTC
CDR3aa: CASSLATGTKETQYF

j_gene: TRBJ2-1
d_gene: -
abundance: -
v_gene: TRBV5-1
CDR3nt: TGCGCCAGCAGCCTGGATGGGTGGCGGCGGGGCGACAATGAGCAGTTCTTC
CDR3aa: CASSLDGWRRGDNEQFF

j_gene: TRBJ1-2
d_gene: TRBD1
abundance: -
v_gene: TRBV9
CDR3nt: TGTGCCAGCAGCGCGGACAGGGGAGATGGCTACACCTTC
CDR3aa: CASSADRGDGYTF

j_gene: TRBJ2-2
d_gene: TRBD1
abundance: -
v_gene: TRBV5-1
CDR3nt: TGCGCCAGCAGCGCCCCACGGGACAGTCCCACCGGGGAGCTGTTTTTT
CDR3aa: CASSAPRDSPTGELFF

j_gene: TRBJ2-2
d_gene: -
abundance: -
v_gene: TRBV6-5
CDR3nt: TGTGCCAGCAGCGGACAGAACACCGGGGAGCTGTTTTTT
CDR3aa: CASSGQNTGELFF

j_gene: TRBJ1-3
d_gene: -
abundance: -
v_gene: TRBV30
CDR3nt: TGTGCCTGGAGTGCGACGGACACCCTCTCTGGAAACACCATATATTTT
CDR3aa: CAWSATDTLSGNTIYF

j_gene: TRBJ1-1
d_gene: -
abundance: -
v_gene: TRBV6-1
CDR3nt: TGTGCCAGCAGTGAATCCGGGATCAGGAACACTGAAGCTTTCTTT
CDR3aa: CASSESGIRNTEAFF

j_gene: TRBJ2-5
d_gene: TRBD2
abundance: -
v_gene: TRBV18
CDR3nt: TGTGCCAGCTCACCTGGCCAGGGAGGGTCAGAGACCCAGTACTTC
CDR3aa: CASSPGQGGSETQYF

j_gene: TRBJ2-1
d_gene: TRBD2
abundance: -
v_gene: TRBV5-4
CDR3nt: TGTGCCAGCAGCTCAACACTAGCGGGCCACAATGAGCAGTTCTTC
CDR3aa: CASSSTLAGHNEQFF

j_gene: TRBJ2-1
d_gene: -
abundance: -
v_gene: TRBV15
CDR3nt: TGTGCCACCAGCAGAGATAGGGGGGAGCAGTTCTTC
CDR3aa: CATSRDRGEQFF

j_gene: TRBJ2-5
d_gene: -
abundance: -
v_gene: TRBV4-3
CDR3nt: TGCGCCAGCAGCCAAGGACAGACAGTTGGGACCCAGTACTTC
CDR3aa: CASSQGQTVGTQYF

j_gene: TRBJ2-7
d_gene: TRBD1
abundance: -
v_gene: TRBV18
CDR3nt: TGTGCCAGCTCACCATCCGGGACAGTCTACGAGCAGTACTTC
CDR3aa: CASSPSGTVYEQYF

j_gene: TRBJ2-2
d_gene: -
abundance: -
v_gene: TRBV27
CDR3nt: TGTGCCAGCAGTATTAGCCACACCGGGGAGCTGTTTTTT
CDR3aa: CASSISHTGELFF

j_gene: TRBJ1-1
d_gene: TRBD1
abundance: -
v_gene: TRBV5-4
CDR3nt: TGTGCCAGCAGTTTTGAGGGGGCGTCGGACACTGAAGCTTTCTTT
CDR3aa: CASSFEGASDTEAFF

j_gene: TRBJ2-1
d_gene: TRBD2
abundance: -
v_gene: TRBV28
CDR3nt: TGTGCCAGCAGTCCGACTAGCGCTGGTTACAATGAGCAGTTCTTC
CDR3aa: CASSPTSAGYNEQFF

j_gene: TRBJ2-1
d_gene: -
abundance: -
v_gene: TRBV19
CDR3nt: TGTGCCAGTAGTATAGGTCGGGTAGCGAAGCAGTTCTTC
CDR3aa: CASSIGRVAKQFF

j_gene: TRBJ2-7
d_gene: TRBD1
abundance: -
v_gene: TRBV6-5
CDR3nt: TGTGCCAGCTCCAAGGGACAGGGCTACGAGCAGTACTTC
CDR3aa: CASSKGQGYEQYF